This record looks at one TCR beta chain sequence and its context. This record comes from a study of blood T cells in healthy people across ages. Study as a whole: Capturing about one barcoded beta molecule per two T cells was achieved by template switching.

PCR was performed a second time for 7 to 11 cycles using a sample-barcoded 5' primer and a J-beta primer mix. TCRdb itself ran the 5' RACE reads through MiXCR, one entry per CDR3 protein. The repertoire has approximately 780,000 distinct CDR3 sequences, roughly 26% of them found once; the top ten carry 3%. No fewer than 7 million PBMCs went into each sample. The CDR3 sequence is 15 residues long. Germline V gene data show CDR1 as SGHRS and CDR2 as YFSETQ. V lost 4 bases to trimming and J lost 1 base; unmatched junction nucleotides: 6. In addition, the sample was reused for a study of T cells of mothers and their children. This second report adds: Each 15 ul cDNA reaction used 1.5 ug RNA; all RNA was used.

This sequence originates from a boy aged 10-17 years in good health. Material: blood. The V call is TRBV5-1, the J call TRBJ1-1; 8 bases align to TRBD1. The CDR3 sequence: CASSPDGQGNTEAFF. The CDR3 nucleotides read TGCGCCAGCAGCCCCGATGGACAGGGGAACACTGAAGCTTTCTTT.